The present entry profiles one TCR beta chain with its context. Its antigen is unknown. These data belong to a study of cytomegalovirus exposure and HLA in healthy donors. Per the germline V gene, CDR1 is LNHDA and CDR2 is SQIVND (reference sequence). CDR3 length equals 15 residues. Trimming stripped 6 bases from V and 2 bases from J, with 15 bases between. A multiplex PCR was run with 60 Vbeta primers and 13 Jbeta primers. Here immunoSEQ multiplex PCR was the method, and the copy in TCRdb shows in-frame clones only, minus some. The sample consists of approximately 300,000 clones, 84% of them appearing once. Study results and limitations: V- and J-gene trimming of TCR beta was linked (in a later analysis) to a missense DCLRE1C variant.

This TCR derives from a woman in her thirties or forties in good health and CMV-seropositive. The material sequenced was PBMCs. The chain joins TRBV19 to TRBJ2-3; TRBD1 might be the D (6 bases). CDR3 protein: CASRGAAPLTDTQYF. CDR3 nucleotides: TGTGCCAGTAGGGGGGCAGCACCACTCACAGATACGCAGTATTTT.